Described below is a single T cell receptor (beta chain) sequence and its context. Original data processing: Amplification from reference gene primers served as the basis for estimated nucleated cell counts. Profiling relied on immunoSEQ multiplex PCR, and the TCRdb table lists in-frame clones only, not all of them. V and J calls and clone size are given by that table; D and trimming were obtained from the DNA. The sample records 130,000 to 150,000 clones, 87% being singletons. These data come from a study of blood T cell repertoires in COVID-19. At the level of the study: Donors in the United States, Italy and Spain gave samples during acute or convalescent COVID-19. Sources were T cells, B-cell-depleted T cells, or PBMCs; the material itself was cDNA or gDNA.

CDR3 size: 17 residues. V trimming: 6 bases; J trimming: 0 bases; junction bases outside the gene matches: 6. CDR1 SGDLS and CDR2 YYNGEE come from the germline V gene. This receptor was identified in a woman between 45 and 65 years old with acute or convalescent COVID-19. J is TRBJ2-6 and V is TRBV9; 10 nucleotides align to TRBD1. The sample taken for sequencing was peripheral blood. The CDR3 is CASTRTGGFSGANVLTF. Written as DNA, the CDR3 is TGTGCCAGCACCCGGACAGGGGGTTTCTCTGGGGCCAACGTCCTGACTTTC.